This TCR beta chain was profiled in a study of cytomegalovirus exposure and HLA in healthy donors (dated by TCRdb to 2017 to 2019). Context from the whole study: In an earlier analysis of about 560 of the donors, 250 to 350 Gb of sequence data and approximately 100 million unique TCR beta sequences from roughly 200 million T cells were reported. An early release covering 500 to 750 HLA-typed donors comprised approximately 290 gigabases of sequencing data and about 90 million unique TCR sequences. Of the 350 to 450 genotyped donors, 65% to 90% were placed in the genetic ancestry cluster associated with self-reported Caucasian donors. The study aimed to test whether signatures of past pathogen exposure could be identified by cataloging public T cell receptors. The study used immunosequencing to profile the T cell repertoires of about 670 subjects and linked those repertoires to cytomegalovirus serostatus. In addition to the first cohort of around 670 subjects, a separate validation cohort of under 150 different subjects was used. To predict cytomegalovirus infection status, the study combined high-throughput TCR immunosequencing, statistical association of individual TCRs with disease status, and machine learning. A later analysis re-analyzed previously published TCR beta repertoires from about 600 donors and added high-resolution HLA genotyping to study TCR occurrence patterns. Rather than drawing on any new phenotypic data, the later analysis identified candidate immune exposures from TCR beta sequences and the way those sequences occurred across donors. In an earlier analysis of 587 of the donors, high-throughput TCR beta sequencing was used to judge whether each TCR beta V gene segment behaved as functional or pseudogenic. Donor age, sex, ethnicity and CMV serostatus were compiled together with the repertoire data. In a later genetic analysis, genome-wide SNP genotypes for about 55% of the roughly 700 donors were used, and that subset was treated as a discovery cohort. Every repertoire in the discovery cohort had been generated on one and the same sequencing platform. HLA typing included class I and class II loci at four-digit resolution. The number of typed donors differed by locus: about 620-630 for A, B, C, DRB1 and DQB1; 522 for DQA1; 606 for DPA1; and around 450 for DPB1. Roughly five DR-DQ haplotypes were handled as single units for association and clustering because linkage in the cohort was strong. On average, 235,054 unique TCR beta nucleotide sequences were sequenced per donor among 350 to 400 genotyped donors of the cohort, with roughly 19% of those sequences being non-productive. General study outcomes and caveats: A later analysis associated some 17,000 TCR beta sequences with specific HLA alleles at a false discovery rate of 0.05. Most TCR sequences were seen in very few donors, while some public TCRs were found in many individuals. HLA typing was unavailable for some donors at each locus, so association tests used only the typed subset. In a later genetic analysis, a missense DCLRE1C variant was associated with V-gene and J-gene trimming of TCR beta chains, and the association was replicated in an independent cohort. According to a later genetic analysis, donors in an Asian-associated ancestry cluster had fewer N-insertions in productive TCRs than the approximately 690-donor mean. Immune exposure information for the cohort was limited to CMV serostatus. The earlier analysis of nearly 600 of the donors excluded around 17 rarely observed V segments, including chromosome 9 orphons, because counts were too low. In an earlier analysis of a few hundred of the donors, most TCR beta V segments were observed in productive rearrangements about 90% or about 30% of the time, broadly matching IMGT annotations. Only TCR beta chains were sequenced in this cohort, and the absence of alpha or paired-chain data limited detectable features. Because the 87-base-pair reads could not distinguish some IMGT-functional V segments, including TRBV6-2 and TRBV6-3, those segments were excluded. The presence/absence analyses assumed that sequencing depth was roughly uniform across donors, and that assumption may not be true. A few of the identified cytomegalovirus-associated TCR beta chains were confirmed in vitro to be specific for cytomegalovirus antigens. A further reported finding was that TCR beta sequences accurately predicted the HLA-A and HLA-B alleles for most subjects in the first cohort. Correlated functional status among segregating V segments might be attributable to linkage disequilibrium, but an unknown experimental factor could not be ruled out. It was suggested by the authors that the approach could potentially be generalized to other disease states and immunological phenotypes. In a later analysis, several top co-occurrence clusters were reported to appear linked to parvovirus B19, influenza, CMV and Epstein-Barr virus. In a later analysis, HLA-associated TCR beta chains showed more clonal expansion and lower generation probabilities than non-associated chains that were equally common. A cluster of highly shared sequence variants was judged likely to be a technical artifact of the sequencing pipeline. A later analysis found that most CMV-associated TCR beta chains appeared HLA-restricted, with HLA associations seemingly driven largely by CMV exposure. In the study, some 160 TCR beta chains were listed as associated with cytomegalovirus. In a later analysis, the rate of TCR association differed among HLA loci, with DRB1 alleles having the most associated TCRs and HLA-C alleles having the fewest. Strong co-occurrence of HLA alleles, especially DR and DQ, made assigning TCR associations to individual alleles difficult. The classifier was reported to diagnose cytomegalovirus status with high specificity and sensitivity in both the original cohort and the validation cohort.

The cohort consisted of approximately 690 healthy bone marrow donors. All cohort members were sampled while nominally healthy, although unrecorded immune exposures were likely present. The donor was CMV seropositive and was included in the group of approximately 300 seropositive cohort members. A peripheral blood sample was provided by each donor, and peripheral blood mononuclear cells were used for TCR beta sequencing. Genomic DNA extraction from the blood cell samples was performed with the Qiagen DNeasy Blood Extraction Kit. Comments on this clone: Its antigen is not yet known. No base quality values were provided; no much bigger clone lies one nucleotide off.

Receptor amplification or capture employed the immunoSEQ multiplex PCR assay. A mixture of 60 forward primers for TCR Vbeta segments and 13 reverse primers for TCR Jbeta segments was used in the multiplex PCR. Amplification of the CDR3 region of rearranged TCR beta genes was performed with a multiplex PCR assay on genomic DNA. The Illumina HiSeq System was used to sequence the amplified TCR beta libraries as 87-base-pair reads. Per the source publication's procedure: Across the 600 to 700 repertoires, a later analysis counted 75 million to 90 million unique TCR beta chains, roughly 11 million of which were shared by at least two donors. A nearest-neighbor algorithm error-corrected the raw reads and collapsed the reads into unique sequences, merging closely related sequences to remove PCR and sequencing errors. V, D and J gene segments were assigned by aligning CDR3 sequences to IMGT reference sequences. For a sequence to be retained, a match of at least six nucleotides to both a V gene segment and a J gene segment was required. Rearrangements were called productive when the CDR3 lacked stop codons and stayed in frame with V and J; all others were non-productive. CDR3 was defined according to IMGT convention as the region running from the second conserved V-encoded cysteine to the conserved J-encoded phenylalanine. In an earlier analysis of around 600 of the donors, sequences lacking an unambiguous match to a single V gene segment were excluded. An earlier analysis of just under 600 of the donors called V segments functional above 56.7% productive rearrangements and segregating when the between-donor standard deviation exceeded 5%. A statistical classification framework was built for diagnosing cytomegalovirus status from the catalog of TCR beta chain sequences. In a later analysis, TCR nucleotide sequences were compared against IMGT/GENE-DB human TR gene sequences so that V and J genes could be assigned. Using the TCRdist pipeline, a later analysis assigned CDR3 sequences along with most-parsimonious VDJ recombination scenarios. In a later analysis, each TCR beta chain was defined by its CDR3 amino acid sequence together with its V-gene family, and reads lacking a unique V-gene family were excluded. As a way to deal with suspected cross-contamination and a sequencing artifact, a later analysis dropped 500 to 700 nucleotide sequences that were highly shared and had low generation probability. For each public chain, a later analysis derived a clonal expansion index from normalized ranks of inferred template counts within each repertoire. Generation probabilities in a later analysis came from a VDJ recombination model fitted to out-of-frame rearrangements, and those results were checked against IGoR. In a later analysis, hypergeometric tests were used to score TCR-TCR, TCR-HLA and TCR-CMV co-occurrence, with a repertoire-size bias correction applied to TCR pairs. In a later analysis, false discovery rates were estimated by permuting HLA or CMV assignments 20 times. In a later analysis, co-occurring TCRs were grouped with DBSCAN, and TCRdist sequence similarity was added when clustering was performed within HLA-allele-positive subsets. Repertoires with fewer than 30,000 or more than 120,000 public chains were left out of co-occurrence clustering, as were about five repertoires with anomalous nucleotide sharing. The table was pulled from immuneACCESS by TCRdb, which kept in-frame rearrangements only. Such tables lose some clones; where checked, under half of the loss comes from unresolved V genes, and the rest has no known cause. Clone size and V and J calls were adopted from that table, with D and trimming inferred from the DNA. This sample gives approximately 200,000 clones in total; around 74% of them show up just once. Together, the top ten hold roughly 1.5% of the sample.

The germline V gene (reference sequence) supplies CDR1 SSHAT and CDR2 FNYEAQ. Deletion took 5 bases off V and 7 bases off J, with a span of 17 bases between the germline ends. Reading from cysteine to phenylalanine, the CDR3 counts 15 amino acids. Only the CDR3 DNA stays, 45 bases, in frame from base 1. The sequenced sample consisted of PBMCs. The rearranged chain carries TRBV7-7 and TRBJ2-2, with a tentative D gene TRBD1 over 5 matching bases. This clonotype was sampled from a girl between 10 and 17 years old in good health and CMV-seropositive. The nucleotide sequence reads as follows: TGTGCCAGCAGCCCCCCCGGCCAGGGTGGCGGGGAGCTGTTTTTT. This sequence encodes CASSPPGQGGGELFF.